One sample yielded the 28 T cell receptor beta chains listed below, sequenced in a study of T cell responses to AZD1222 COVID-19 vaccine. TCRdb keeps only in-frame clones here, not all; method: immunoSEQ multiplex PCR. Of roughly 120,000 clones listed, 93% were seen once; the top ten hold 5%. The material was peripheral blood, obtained 28 days after the second AZD1222 dose. The source of these receptors is an adult who received the AZD1222 COVID-19 vaccine.

The chain employs TRBV9 and TRBJ2-7, with 8 bases lining up with TRBD2. The CDR3 has 15 residues. Germline V gene data show CDR1 as SGDLS and CDR2 as YYNGEE. The J segment lost 5 bases and the V segment lost 4 bases, leaving 11 bases of the junction unmatched. CDR3 region: CASSPGLAAADEQYF. As DNA, the CDR3 is TGTGCCAGCAGCCCAGGACTAGCAGCCGCGGACGAGCAGTACTTC. The entire variable domain, with the rest obtained from reference TRBV9 and TRBJ2-7, is as follows: DSGVTQTPKHLITATGQRVTLRCSPRSGDLSVYWYQQSLDQGLQFLIQYYNGEERAKGNILERFSAQQFPDLHSELNLSSLELGDSALYFCASSPGLAAADEQYFGPGTRLTVT.

This chain uses TRBV7-6 with TRBJ2-7; D unclear. V was trimmed by 3 bases and J by 2 bases, leaving 8 bases between them. This CDR3 has 13 amino acids. CDR1 is SGHVS, CDR2 FNYEAQ, per germline. CDR3: CASSFGPTYEQYF. CDR3 DNA: TGTGCCAGCAGCTTCGGACCGACCTACGAGCAGTACTTC.

V is TRBV5-1 and J is TRBJ1-5; a weak D match, TRBD1 (6 bases). The CDR3 is 15 residues long. The V gene lost 0 bases and the J gene lost 6 bases, with 13 bases spanning the gap. Germline CDR1 SGHRS, CDR2 YFSETQ. The CDR3 is CASSLEGDLTQPQHF. As DNA, the CDR3 is TGCGCCAGCAGCTTGGAGGGGGACCTCACTCAGCCCCAGCATTTT.

The chain employs TRBV20-1 and TRBJ1-5; TRBD1 matches 8 bases. Germline V gives CDR1 DFQATT, CDR2 SNEGSKA (reference sequence). The CDR3 is 15 residues long. V trimming: 3 bases; J trimming: 3 bases; junction bases outside the gene matches: 7. The CDR3 loop reads CSASIRDRINQPQHF. Written as DNA, the CDR3 is TGCAGTGCTAGTATCCGGGACAGGATCAATCAGCCCCAGCATTTT.

The chain links TRBV7-2 to TRBJ2-5; the match to TRBD2 covers 8 bases. The CDR3 loop spans 16 amino acids. The germline gives CDR1 SGHTA, CDR2 FQGNSA. The V and J ends lost 5 bases and 5 bases, in that order; junction bases with no gene match: 13. The CDR3, as DNA: TGTGCCAGCAGCCCGGCAGCGGGAGCAAGAGGGGAGACCCAGTACTTC. Translated: CASSPAAGARGETQYF.

The genes are TRBV11-2 and TRBJ2-1, with D possibly TRBD1 on 6 matching bases. The V gene lost 1 base and the J gene lost 3 bases, with 16 bases spanning the gap. From germline, CDR1 is SGHAT and CDR2 FQNNGV. This CDR3 region has 17 residues. This CDR3 reads CASSLGAQGGYYNEQFF. Here the CDR3 DNA reads TGTGCCAGCAGCTTAGGGGCGCAAGGGGGATACTACAATGAGCAGTTCTTC.

This sequence joins TRBV30 and TRBJ2-7; 8 bases match TRBD2. V trimming: 7 bases; J trimming: 7 bases; junction bases outside the gene matches: 15. The germline gives CDR1 GTSNPN, CDR2 SVGIG (reference sequence). The CDR3 spans 14 residues. CDR3: CASRGAGGHWEQYF. In DNA, the CDR3 is TGTGCCTCCCGGGGGGCGGGAGGCCACTGGGAGCAGTACTTC.

This clone was seen only a few times. The gene calls are TRBV7-2 and TRBJ2-3, with 9 nucleotides matching TRBD2. Trimming removed 5 bases from V and 0 bases from J; junction bases left unmatched: 3. Germline values: CDR1 SGHTA, CDR2 FQGNSA. CDR3 length: 15 amino acids. For the CDR3, the DNA is TGTGCCAGCAGCGCTCTAGCGGGGAGCACAGATACGCAGTATTTT. It codes for CASSALAGSTDTQYF.

V gene TRBV4-1 combines with J gene TRBJ1-4; D is perhaps TRBD1 (5 bases). Between the trimmed V and J ends, which lost 3 bases and 0 bases, there was a span of 14 bases. The CDR3 covers 17 residues. The germline gives CDR1 MGHRA, CDR2 YSYEKL. CDR3 bases: TGCGCCAGCAGCCACAGGGCAGGTTCTCCAACTAATGAAAAACTGTTTTTT. Amino acid sequence: CASSHRAGSPTNEKLFF.

This clone appeared a single time. The chain recombines TRBV6-5 with TRBJ2-1, with 7 bases fitting TRBD2. The CDR3 loop spans 12 amino acids. J gave up 9 bases and V 6 bases, and 5 bases lay outside the gene matches. Germline V lookup: CDR1 MNHEY, CDR2 SVGAGI. CDR3 sequence reads: CASRGRASEQFF. In DNA form, the CDR3 reads TGTGCCAGCAGGGGGAGGGCCAGTGAGCAGTTCTTC.

The rearrangement uses TRBV14 and TRBJ2-1; D gene ambiguous. The V end lost 5 bases, the J end lost 9 bases, and 14 bases lay between the germline ends. CDR1 and CDR2 from the germline V gene are SGHDN and FVKESK. CDR3 length equals 13 residues. CDR3 coding DNA: TGTGCCAGCAGCATTACTATAGGAGCTGAGCAGTTCTTC. It codes for CASSITIGAEQFF.

The rearrangement joins TRBV4-3 to TRBJ1-6; no reliable D call. The CDR3 consists of 16 residues. Germline V gene sequence: CDR1 LGHNA, CDR2 YSLEER. Deletions cut 1 base from V and 5 bases from J, with 12 bases between. CDR3 loop: CASSQAVTTDNSPLHF. The DNA for the CDR3 is TGCGCCAGCAGCCAAGCTGTTACCACAGATAATTCACCCCTCCACTTT.

The V call is TRBV9, the J call TRBJ1-2; unclear D gene. The germline CDR1 and CDR2 sequences are SGDLS and YYNGEE. The CDR3 consists of 14 residues. V was pared by 1 base and J by 1 base, with 8 bases between. The CDR3 sequence is CASSVPPFNYGYTF. In nucleotides, the CDR3 is TGTGCCAGCAGCGTACCTCCGTTTAACTATGGCTACACCTTC. The full variable domain, rest sourced from reference TRBV9 and TRBJ1-2, is DSGVTQTPKHLITATGQRVTLRCSPRSGDLSVYWYQQSLDQGLQFLIQYYNGEERAKGNILERFSAQQFPDLHSELNLSSLELGDSALYFCASSVPPFNYGYTFGSGTRLTVV.

Only a few counts were recorded for this clone. J is TRBJ2-6 and V is TRBV27; TRBD1 is a possible D gene (6 bases). The V and J ends lost 4 bases and 0 bases respectively, with 13 bases between them. CDR3 length equals 17 residues. CDR1 is MNHEY and CDR2 is SMNVEV in the germline V gene (reference sequence). CDR3 protein: CASSSRTARSGANVLTF. The CDR3, as DNA: TGTGCCAGCAGTTCGCGGACAGCCCGCTCTGGGGCCAACGTCCTGACTTTC. The full variable domain, rest sourced from reference TRBV27 and TRBJ2-6, is EAQVTQNPRYLITVTGKKLTVTCSQNMNHEYMSWYRQDPGLGLRQIYYSMNVEVTDKGDVPEGYKVSRKEKRNFPLILESPSPNQTSLYFCASSSRTARSGANVLTFGAGSRLTVL.

The CDR3 nucleotides are TGTGCCAGTAGTACCCTGGGTCTGGAGAACACTGAAGCTTTCTTT. The encoded protein is CASSTLGLENTEAFF. J is TRBJ1-1 and V is TRBV19; D gene uncertain. The CDR3 is 15 amino acids. Trimming removed 4 bases from V and 1 base from J, with 13 bases in between. CDR1 and CDR2 (germline): LNHDA, SQIVND (reference sequence).

V usage is TRBV6-2 or TRBV6-3 and J usage is TRBJ1-5; 8 nucleotides match TRBD1. The V and J ends lost 3 bases and 5 bases, in that order; junction bases with no gene match: 6. The CDR3 has 15 residues. Per germline, CDR1 MNHEY and CDR2 SVGEGT. The CDR3 region has the DNA TGTGCCAGCAGTTATTACGACAGGGGCGATCAGCCCCAGCATTTT. Translating gives CASSYYDRGDQPQHF.

This chain connects TRBV30 to TRBJ1-2; 7 bases line up with TRBD1. In germline, CDR1 is GTSNPN, CDR2 SVGIG (reference sequence). CDR3 length equals 14 residues. With 0 bases clipped from V and 5 bases from J, the junction kept 6 bases outside the gene matches. The CDR3 sequence is CAWSVQGQLYGYTF. In DNA, the CDR3 is TGTGCCTGGAGTGTACAGGGGCAGTTATATGGCTACACCTTC.

This clone has only one observation. J is TRBJ1-2 and V is TRBV9; no reliable D call. Trimming left V 0 bases short and J 8 bases short, with 8 bases between. Germline CDR1 is SGDLS and CDR2 is YYNGEE. CDR3 size: 12 residues. CDR3 amino acids: CASSVDSSGYTF. In DNA form, the CDR3 reads TGTGCCAGCAGCGTAGACAGTTCCGGCTACACCTTC.

V usage is TRBV18 and J usage is TRBJ2-7; TRBD2 agrees at 14 bases. V lost 0 bases, J lost 2 bases, and 3 bases stayed unmatched. CDR3 length equals 17 residues. Germline values: CDR1 KGHSH, CDR2 LQKENI. In DNA, the CDR3 is TGTGCCAGCTCACCACCGGGGACTAGCGGGGGTACCTACGAGCAGTACTTC. Its translation: CASSPPGTSGGTYEQYF.

J is TRBJ1-2 and V is TRBV20-1; a possible D gene is TRBD1 (5 bases). Germline V gene sequence: CDR1 DFQATT, CDR2 SNEGSKA (reference sequence). CDR3 size: 11 residues. Trimming removed 2 bases at V and 6 bases at J, with 7 bases between. The chain's CDR3 is CSARLGDGYTF. As DNA, the CDR3 is TGCAGTGCTAGATTAGGGGATGGCTACACCTTC.

The chain is built from TRBV12-5 and TRBJ2-1; D might be TRBD1 (6 bases). This CDR3 has 15 amino acids. V was clipped by 1 base and J by 6 bases, with 13 bases between them. The germline V gene encodes CDR1 LGHNT and CDR2 FRNRAP. CDR3 residues: CASGLDRVVGNEQFF. In DNA form, the CDR3 reads TGTGCTAGTGGTTTGGACAGGGTGGTAGGCAATGAGCAGTTCTTC.

This clone was counted once. This chain joins TRBV6-2 or TRBV6-3 and TRBJ2-3; TRBD2 agrees at 13 bases. CDR3 size: 19 residues. Germline V lookup: CDR1 MNHEY, CDR2 SVGEGT. The ends lost 0 bases at V and 0 bases at J; junction bases unmatched: 6. The CDR3 sequence: CASSYSTSGRPSSTDTQYF. The CDR3 nucleotides read TGTGCCAGCAGTTACTCGACTAGCGGGAGGCCCTCTAGCACAGATACGCAGTATTTT.

V and J are TRBV27 and TRBJ1-2; tentative D call: TRBD1 (5 bases). V shed 2 bases and J shed 5 bases, with 12 bases lying between them. CDR3 size: 14 residues. The germline V gene encodes CDR1 MNHEY and CDR2 SMNVEV (reference sequence). The chain's CDR3 is CASSLDGEGYGYTF. CDR3 bases: TGTGCCAGCAGTTTAGACGGGGAGGGGTATGGCTACACCTTC.

The chain combines TRBV7-9 with TRBJ1-1, with unresolved D. V lost 7 bases and J 1 base, leaving 13 bases between the germline ends. The CDR3 loop spans 14 amino acids. Germline values: CDR1 SEHNR, CDR2 FQNEAQ (reference sequence). CDR3 nucleotide sequence: TGTGCCAGCAAGTATCCAACAGAGAACACTGAAGCTTTCTTT. Encoded protein: CASKYPTENTEAFF.

CDR3 residues: CASSQDGTGDTQYF. As DNA, the CDR3 is TGCGCCAGCAGCCAAGATGGCACAGGTGATACGCAGTATTTT. The V gene is TRBV4-1, the J gene TRBJ2-3, with D possibly being TRBD1 (5 bases). Per germline, CDR1 MGHRA and CDR2 YSYEKL. V lost 0 bases and J 6 bases, leaving 10 bases between the germline ends. The CDR3 consists of 14 residues.

The chain employs TRBV6-5 and TRBJ2-1, with TRBD1 identical over 11 bases. CDR1 and CDR2 (germline): MNHEY, SVGAGI. This CDR3 region has 15 residues. With V trimmed by 6 bases and J by 7 bases, 8 bases remained unmatched. Written as DNA, the CDR3 is TGTGCCAGCAGCCCCATCGGGACAGGGGGGAATGAGCAGTTCTTC. It yields the protein CASSPIGTGGNEQFF.

This chain uses TRBV2 with TRBJ1-1; tentatively, D is TRBD1 (6 bases). The V end was cut by 6 bases, the J end by 10 bases, with 18 bases between. Germline CDR1 and CDR2: SNHLY and FYNNEI. This CDR3 contains 13 residues. The CDR3 DNA follows: TGTGCCAGCAGGCCACAGGGAAAAATGGGAGCTTTCTTT. Its translation: CASRPQGKMGAFF.

The chain employs TRBV30 and TRBJ1-2; D call uncertain. Trimming shortened V by 4 bases and J by 1 base, and 7 bases separated the two germline ends. The CDR3 is 12 residues long. Per germline, CDR1 GTSNPN and CDR2 SVGIG (reference sequence). For the CDR3, the DNA is TGTGCCTGGACTGGCGGTAACTATGGCTACACCTTC. It encodes CAWTGGNYGYTF.